Listed below are T cell receptor beta chains from one sample, sequenced in a study of cytomegalovirus exposure and HLA in healthy donors. TCRdb keeps only in-frame clones here, not all; method: immunoSEQ multiplex PCR. Its table lists under 200,000 clones. The sequenced material came from PBMCs. The receptors stem from a man younger than 40 in good health and CMV-seronegative. CDR3s include the opening cysteine and the closing phenylalanine or tryptophan. D genes are given only for firm matches.

V gene	D gene	J gene	CDR3 protein	CDR3 DNA
TRBV29-1	NA	TRBJ2-2	CSVRDIGNTGELFF	TGCAGCGTACGGGACATTGGGAACACCGGGGAGCTGTTTTTT
TRBV4-1	NA	TRBJ1-5	CASSQEGHVVGGNQPQHF	TGCGCCAGCAGCCAAGAGGGACATGTAGTAGGGGGCAATCAGCCCCAGCATTTT
TRBV10-2	TRBD1	TRBJ2-7	CASSGYVTGGTSYEQYF	TGCGCCAGCAGTGGATACGTTACAGGGGGCACGTCCTACGAGCAGTACTTC
TRBV7-9	NA	TRBJ1-2	CASSLRDGYTF	TGTGCCAGCAGCCTCAGGGATGGCTACACCTTC
TRBV5-1	TRBD1	TRBJ1-1	CASSDGRTGVTEAFF	TGCGCCAGCAGCGACGGGCGGACAGGGGTGACTGAAGCTTTCTTT
TRBV7-2	TRBD1	TRBJ1-2	CASSYPGQGSGYTF	TGTGCCAGCAGCTACCCGGGACAGGGGTCTGGCTACACCTTC
TRBV5-1	NA	TRBJ1-2	CASSLDGTNYGYTF	TGCGCCAGCAGCTTGGACGGGACTAACTATGGCTACACCTTC
TRBV4-2	TRBD1	TRBJ2-1	CASSPRGTGSYNEQFF	TGTGCCAGCAGCCCGAGAGGGACAGGCTCCTACAATGAGCAGTTCTTC
TRBV5-1	TRBD1	TRBJ1-2	CASSLYAGGDGYTF	TGCGCCAGCAGCTTGTATGCAGGGGGCGATGGCTACACCTTC
TRBV29-1	NA	TRBJ1-1	CSVAAGQLDTEAFF	TGCAGCGTTGCAGCTGGACAGTTGGACACTGAAGCTTTCTTT
TRBV27	NA	TRBJ2-2	CASSGSSGFSNTGELFF	TGTGCCAGCAGTGGTTCCTCAGGATTTTCGAACACCGGGGAGCTGTTTTTT
TRBV28	TRBD1	TRBJ1-2	CASRGQGVIYGYTF	TGTGCCAGCAGGGGACAGGGTGTAATTTATGGCTACACCTTC
TRBV18	NA	TRBJ1-1	CASSPPGGENTEAFF	TGTGCCAGCTCACCCCCCGGGGGAGAGAACACTGAAGCTTTCTTT
TRBV5-1	NA	TRBJ2-7	CASSSPGVFAQYF	TGCGCCAGCAGCTCCCCGGGGGTCTTCGCGCAGTACTTC
TRBV19	TRBD2	TRBJ2-7	CASAPGGRIYEQYF	TGTGCCAGTGCGCCCGGGGGGAGGATCTACGAGCAGTACTTC
TRBV11-3	TRBD1	TRBJ2-1	CASSLVQGVDEQFF	TGTGCCAGCAGCTTAGTACAGGGGGTCGATGAGCAGTTCTTC
TRBV10-3	TRBD2	TRBJ2-1	CAISFSGGGDGEQFF	TGTGCCATCAGTTTCTCAGGCGGGGGTGATGGCGAGCAGTTCTTC
TRBV11-3	NA	TRBJ2-1	CASSRTGYNEQFF	TGTGCCAGCAGCCGAACAGGGTACAATGAGCAGTTCTTC
TRBV15	NA	TRBJ2-3	CATSREGGGDTQYF	TGTGCCACCAGCAGAGAGGGGGGTGGAGATACGCAGTATTTT
TRBV5-6	NA	TRBJ1-2	CASSLSGGGYYGYTF	TGTGCCAGCAGCTTGTCGGGCGGAGGGTATTATGGCTACACCTTC
TRBV10-3	NA	TRBJ2-5	CANRGGQGEQTQYF	TGTGCTAACCGGGGAGGTCAGGGAGAACAGACCCAGTACTTC
TRBV6-6	TRBD1	TRBJ1-3	CASSFGQGPTGNTIYF	TGTGCCAGCAGTTTTGGACAGGGGCCGACTGGAAACACCATATATTTT
TRBV30	TRBD2	TRBJ2-7	CAWSVMGLAGTEQYF	TGTGCCTGGAGTGTAATGGGACTAGCGGGGACCGAGCAGTACTTC
TRBV19	TRBD2	TRBJ2-3	CASSKSSGRASSTDTQYF	TGTGCCAGTAGCAAGTCGAGCGGGAGGGCATCCAGCACAGATACGCAGTATTTT
TRBV19	NA	TRBJ2-5	CASSPRGAERETQYF	TGTGCCAGTAGTCCCCGTGGAGCGGAGCGGGAGACCCAGTACTTC
TRBV5-1	TRBD1	TRBJ2-7	CASSWGGQGQTYEQYF	TGCGCCAGCAGCTGGGGGGGACAGGGCCAAACCTACGAGCAGTACTTC